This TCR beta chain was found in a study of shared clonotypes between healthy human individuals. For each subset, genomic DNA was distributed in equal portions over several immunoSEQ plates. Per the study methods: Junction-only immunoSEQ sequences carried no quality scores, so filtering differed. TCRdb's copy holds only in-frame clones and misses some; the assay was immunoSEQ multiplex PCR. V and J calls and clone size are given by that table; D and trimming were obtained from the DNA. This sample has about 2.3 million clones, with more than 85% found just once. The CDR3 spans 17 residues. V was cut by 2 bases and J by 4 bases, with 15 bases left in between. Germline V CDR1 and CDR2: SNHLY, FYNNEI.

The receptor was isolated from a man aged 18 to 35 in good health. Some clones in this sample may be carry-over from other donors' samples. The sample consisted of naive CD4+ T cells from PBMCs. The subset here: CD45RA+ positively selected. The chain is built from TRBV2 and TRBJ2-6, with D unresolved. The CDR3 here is CASSESFRSAGANVLTF. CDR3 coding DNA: TGTGCCAGCAGTGAATCCTTCCGGAGCGCCGGGGCCAACGTCCTGACTTTC.